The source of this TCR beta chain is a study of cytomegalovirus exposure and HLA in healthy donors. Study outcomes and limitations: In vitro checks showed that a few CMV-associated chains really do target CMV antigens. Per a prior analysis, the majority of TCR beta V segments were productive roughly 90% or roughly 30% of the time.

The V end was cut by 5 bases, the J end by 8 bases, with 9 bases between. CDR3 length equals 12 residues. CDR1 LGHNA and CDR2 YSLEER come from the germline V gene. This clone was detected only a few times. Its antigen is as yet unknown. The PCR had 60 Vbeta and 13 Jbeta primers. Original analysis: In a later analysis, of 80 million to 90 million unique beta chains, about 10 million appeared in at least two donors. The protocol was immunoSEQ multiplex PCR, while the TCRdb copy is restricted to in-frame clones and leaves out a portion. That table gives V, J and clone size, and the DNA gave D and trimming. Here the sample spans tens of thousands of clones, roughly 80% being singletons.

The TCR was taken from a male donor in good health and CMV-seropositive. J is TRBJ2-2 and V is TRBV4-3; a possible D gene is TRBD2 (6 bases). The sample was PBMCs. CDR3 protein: CASSGGSGELFF. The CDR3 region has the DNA TGCGCCAGCAGCGGAGGGTCTGGGGAGCTGTTTTTT.